The sample holds many counts of the clone carrying this TCR beta chain. What it recognizes is unknown. The read ends 3 residues early relative to the CDR3; the germline J gene fills the gap. No CVID subject was ill or on immunomodulatory drugs when sampled. This CDR3 has 16 residues. Trimming took 6 bases from V and 4 from J, leaving 19 bases between them. Looked up from germline, CDR1 is KGHSH and CDR2 is LQKENI. Clones were sequenced by immunoSEQ multiplex PCR, and TCRdb holds only the in-frame ones, with some missing. Singletons are absent from the sample, which has about 9,200 clones. The sample comes from a study of T cell clonality in common variable immunodeficiency. Study-wide findings and caveats: Fewer deletions and N-nucleotide insertions were reportedly seen in common variable immunodeficiency TCR beta sequences. TCRbeta clonality was increased in CVID versus healthy controls.

The gene calls are TRBV18 and TRBJ2-1; maybe TRBD2 (5 bases). The sequenced sample was peripheral blood mononuclear cells. The TCR was taken from a human donor with common variable immunodeficiency. The covered CDR3 bases are TGTGCCAGCTCTTCTAGCCTGACCCCCCTTTACAATGAG. Amino acid sequence: CASSSSLTPLYNE. The whole CDR3 protein is CASSSSLTPLYNEQFF. The entire variable domain, with the rest obtained from reference TRBV18 and TRBJ2-1, is as follows: NAGVMQNPRHLVRRRGQEARLRCSPMKGHSHVYWYRQLPEEGLKFMVYLQKENIIDESGMPKERFSAEFPKEGPSILRIQQVVRGDSAAYFCASSSSLTPLYNEQFFGPGTRLTVL.